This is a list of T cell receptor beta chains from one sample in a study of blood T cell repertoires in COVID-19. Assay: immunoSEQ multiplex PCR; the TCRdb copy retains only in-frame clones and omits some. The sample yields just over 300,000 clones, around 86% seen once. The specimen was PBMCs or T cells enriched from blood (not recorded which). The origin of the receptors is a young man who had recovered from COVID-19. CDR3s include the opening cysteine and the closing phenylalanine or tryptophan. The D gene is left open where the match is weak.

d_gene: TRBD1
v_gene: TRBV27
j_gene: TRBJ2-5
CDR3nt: TGTGCCAGCAGTTTATCTCAGATTCCGGGACAGGGCGGGGAGACCCAGTACTTC
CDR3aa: CASSLSQIPGQGGETQYF

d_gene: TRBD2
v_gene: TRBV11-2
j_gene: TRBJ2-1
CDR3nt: TGTGCCAGCAGCTTCAGCGGGAGGGGGCGGTGGGATGAGCAGTTCTTC
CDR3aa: CASSFSGRGRWDEQFF

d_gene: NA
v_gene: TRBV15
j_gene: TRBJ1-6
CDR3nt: TGTGCCACCAGCAGAGTTTCAAGCAATAATTCACCCCTCCACTTT
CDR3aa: CATSRVSSNNSPLHF

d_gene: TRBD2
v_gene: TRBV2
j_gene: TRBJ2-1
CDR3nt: TGTGCCAGCAGTGTTGGCGGGGGGGCCGATGAGCAGTTCTTC
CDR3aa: CASSVGGGADEQFF

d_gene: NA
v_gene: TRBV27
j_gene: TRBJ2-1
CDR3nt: TGTGCCAGCAGTTCCCCGGCGAGCGGGCCCTTTTTTTACGAGCAGTTCTTC
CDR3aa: CASSSPASGPFFYEQFF

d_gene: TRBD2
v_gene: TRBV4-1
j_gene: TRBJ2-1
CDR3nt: TGCGCCAGCAGCCCCTCAGGCGTGACGGGGGGGAGCTCCTACAATGAGCAGTTCTTC
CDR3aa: CASSPSGVTGGSSYNEQFF

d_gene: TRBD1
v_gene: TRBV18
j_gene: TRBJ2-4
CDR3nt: TGTGCCAGCTCTGAGGGGACAGGGGGCAGGAACATTCAGTACTTC
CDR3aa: CASSEGTGGRNIQYF

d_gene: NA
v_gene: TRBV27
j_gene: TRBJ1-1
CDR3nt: TGTGCCAGCAGTACCGGAGGCTGGACTGAAGCTTTCTTT
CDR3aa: CASSTGGWTEAFF

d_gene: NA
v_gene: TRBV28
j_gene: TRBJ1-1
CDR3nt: TGTGCCAGCAGTTTATTACAGGTTGAAGCTTTCTTT
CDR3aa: CASSLLQVEAFF

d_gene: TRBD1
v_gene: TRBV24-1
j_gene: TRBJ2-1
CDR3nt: TGTGCCACCAGTCAACCCTACAGGGGACACAATGAGCAGTTCTTC
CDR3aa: CATSQPYRGHNEQFF

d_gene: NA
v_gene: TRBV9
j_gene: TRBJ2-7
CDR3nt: TGTGCCAGCAGCGTAGCCCCTAGTCCCCTCGTCTCCGAGCAGTACTTC
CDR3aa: CASSVAPSPLVSEQYF

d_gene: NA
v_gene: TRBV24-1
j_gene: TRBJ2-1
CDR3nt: TGTGCCACCAGTGATTTTCAGGGCATTTCCTACAATGAGCAGTTCTTC
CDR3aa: CATSDFQGISYNEQFF

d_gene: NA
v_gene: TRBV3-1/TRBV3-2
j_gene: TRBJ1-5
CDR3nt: TGTGCCAGCAGTGCAAGCTCCCCCGGGGGCAATCAGCCCCAGCATTTT
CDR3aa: CASSASSPGGNQPQHF

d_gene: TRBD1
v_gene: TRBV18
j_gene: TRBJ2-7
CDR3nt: TGTGCCAGCTCAGATCCGGGACAGGGGGCCTACGAGCAGTACTTC
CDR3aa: CASSDPGQGAYEQYF

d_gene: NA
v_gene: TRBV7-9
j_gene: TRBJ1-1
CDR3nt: TGTGCCAGCAGCTTAGCGGCCGGGGGGAACACTGAAGCTTTCTTT
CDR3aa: CASSLAAGGNTEAFF

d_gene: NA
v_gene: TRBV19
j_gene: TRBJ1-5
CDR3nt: TGTGCCAGTAGTAGGACAATTTATAGCAATCAGCCCCAGCATTTT
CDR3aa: CASSRTIYSNQPQHF

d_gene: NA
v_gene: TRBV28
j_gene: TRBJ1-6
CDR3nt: TGTGCCAGCAGTTTGGCACGCGGGAGTTCACCCCTCCACTTT
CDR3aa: CASSLARGSSPLHF

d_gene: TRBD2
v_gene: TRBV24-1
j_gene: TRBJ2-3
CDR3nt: TGTGCCACCAGTGATCGCGGACTAGCGGGGCCAGATACGCAGTATTTT
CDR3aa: CATSDRGLAGPDTQYF

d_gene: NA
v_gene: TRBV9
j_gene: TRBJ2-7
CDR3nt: TGTGCCAGCAGCGTGCCAGGGCGCGAGCAGTACTTC
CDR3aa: CASSVPGREQYF

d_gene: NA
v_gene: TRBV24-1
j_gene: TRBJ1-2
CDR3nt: TGTGCCACCAGTGATTTCCAGGGTGATCCGCGTGGCTACACCTTC
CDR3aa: CATSDFQGDPRGYTF

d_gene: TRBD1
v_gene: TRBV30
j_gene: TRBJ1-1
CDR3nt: TGTGCCTGGAGTCCGGACAGGGGGGCTGAAGCTTTCTTT
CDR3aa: CAWSPDRGAEAFF

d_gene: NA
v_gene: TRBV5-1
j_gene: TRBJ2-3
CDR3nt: TGCGCCAGCAGCTCTGCCACGGGACATAGCACAGATACGCAGTATTTT
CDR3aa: CASSSATGHSTDTQYF